A selection of T cell receptor beta chains follows, all from one sample in a study of metastatic and nonmetastatic thyroid tumors. TCRdb re-called the PCR reads via MiXCR. The sample records 25,000 to 30,000 clones, about 15% being singletons. The specimen sequenced was blood. All receptors come from a male donor with papillary thyroid cancer or a benign thyroid nodule (not recorded which). Some clones in this sample may be carry-over from other donors' samples. Both conserved end residues are part of each CDR3. A D gene is named only where the DNA matches it firmly. Size is omitted from some rows. Given values are once, few, many or a class for expanded clones.

>many|NA|TRBJ1-4|TRBV5-5
TGTGCCAGCAGCTCGTCGGGCGGCGGTGAAAAACTGTTTTTT
CASSSSGGGEKLFF
>NA|TRBD2|TRBJ2-3|TRBV9
TGTGCCAGCAGCGTAGGAAGCGGGAGGGCCCAAGATACGCAGTATTTT
CASSVGSGRAQDTQYF
>many|TRBD1|TRBJ2-1|TRBV6-1
TGTGCCAGCAGACCAGCTGGACAGGGCCCCTACAATGAGCAGTTCTTC
CASRPAGQGPYNEQFF
>medium-sized|TRBD1|TRBJ2-7|TRBV11-2
TGTGCCAGCAGTACGGGACAGAGCTCCTACGAGCAGTACTTC
CASSTGQSSYEQYF
>few|NA|TRBJ1-5|TRBV25-1
TGTGCCAGCAGTCCGGGGGTCCGTAATCAGCCCCAGCATTTT
CASSPGVRNQPQHF
>medium-sized|NA|TRBJ2-7|TRBV6-1
TGTGCCAGCGCAGGAGGAACGGACACCCCCTACGAGCAGTACTTC
CASAGGTDTPYEQYF
>NA|NA|TRBJ2-7|TRBV4-1
TGCGCCAGCAGCCAAGGCAACAGGGTAGCCGAGCAGTACTTC
CASSQGNRVAEQYF
>many|NA|TRBJ2-3|TRBV29-1
TGCAGCTCTGGAGAGGGGGACGATACGCAGTATTTT
CSSGEGDDTQYF
>NA|NA|TRBJ1-2|TRBV7-2
TGTGCCAGCAGCTCTGCACAGGGAACCTATGGCTACACCTTC
CASSSAQGTYGYTF
>NA|TRBD1|TRBJ1-2|TRBV5-1
TGCGCCAGCAGCGGAGTACAGGGGGCTAACTATGGCTACACCTTC
CASSGVQGANYGYTF
>few|NA|TRBJ2-7|TRBV28
TGTGCCAGCAACCAGGGACTCCAGTACTTC
CASNQGLQYF
>many|NA|TRBJ1-1|TRBV7-9
TGTGCCAGCAGCTCCGACGGCAGGGCCACTGAAGCTTTCTTT
CASSSDGRATEAFF
>many|NA|TRBJ1-3|TRBV5-4
TGTGCCAGCAGCTTGGCCGTTGGAAACACCATATATTTT
CASSLAVGNTIYF
>NA|NA|TRBJ1-1|TRBV5-6
TGTGCCAGCAGCTTAAGACAGATAAGGGACACTGAAGCTTTCTTT
CASSLRQIRDTEAFF
>NA|NA|TRBJ2-2|TRBV2
TGTGCCAGCAGCCCTGGGAGGTGTAACACCGGGGAGCTGTTTTTT
CASSPGRCNTGELFF
>many|NA|TRBJ1-1|TRBV7-2
TGTGCCAGCAGCTTATGGATAGCGAACACTGAAGCTTTCTTT
CASSLWIANTEAFF
>many|TRBD1|TRBJ2-3|TRBV10-3
TGTGCCATCAACAGGGGGCGGGCGGGAGTAGAAGATACGCAGTATTTT
CAINRGRAGVEDTQYF
>NA|TRBD2|TRBJ2-2|TRBV20-1
TGCAGTGCTAGAGATTTCCTAGCGGGAGTAGGTACCGGGGAGCTGTTTTTT
CSARDFLAGVGTGELFF
>NA|NA|TRBJ2-3|TRBV6-1
TGTGCCAGCCTAGACTGGGGCGCAGGGGATACGCAGTATTTT
CASLDWGAGDTQYF
>few|NA|TRBJ2-7|TRBV6-1
TGTGCCAGCAGTGAGAGAGGACCCTCCTACGAGCAGTACTTC
CASSERGPSYEQYF
>NA|NA|TRBJ2-3|TRBV3-1
TGTGCCAGCAGCCCCCGACTATCGCGAGAGGGAGGCGATACGCAGTATTTT
CASSPRLSREGGDTQYF
>many|NA|TRBJ2-1|TRBV9
TGTGCCAGCAGCGATCCCGGGGGAGCAAATGAGCAGTTCTTC
CASSDPGGANEQFF
>many|NA|TRBJ1-5|TRBV2
TGTGCCAGCAGGGGCGGGACGGCCAATAATCAGCCCCAGCATTTT
CASRGGTANNQPQHF
>many|TRBD2|TRBJ2-3|TRBV27
TGTGCCAGCAGTTTAAAACGGCCGAATAGCGGGTATACGCAGTATTTT
CASSLKRPNSGYTQYF
>many|NA|TRBJ2-4|TRBV18
TGTGCCAGCTCACCTTCCGGGACTTGGGACATTCAGTACTTC
CASSPSGTWDIQYF
>many|TRBD1|TRBJ1-6|TRBV18
TGTGCCAGCAGGGGGACAGGATATTCACCCCTCCACTTT
CASRGTGYSPLHF
>many|NA|TRBJ2-2|TRBV18
TGTGCCAGCTCACCAGGCGCGGGAACGAACACCGGGGAGCTGTTTTTT
CASSPGAGTNTGELFF
>NA|NA|TRBJ1-1|TRBV30
TGTGCCTGGAGCCCAGATATGCAGGGGCACACTGAAGCTTTCTTT
CAWSPDMQGHTEAFF
>medium-sized|NA|TRBJ1-1|TRBV12-3/TRBV12-4
TGTGCCAGCAGTTTTCGCGGGAAAGCTTTCTTT
CASSFRGKAFF
>many|TRBD1|TRBJ1-1|TRBV7-3
TGTGCCAGCAGCCCGGGGACAGACACTGAAGCTTTCTTT
CASSPGTDTEAFF
>NA|TRBD2|TRBJ2-7|TRBV20-1
TGCAGTGCTGGGTGGCGGGGGGCTGCCTACGAGCAGTACTTC
CSAGWRGAAYEQYF
>many|NA|TRBJ1-1|TRBV14
TGTGCCAGCAGCTCCAACACTGAAGCTTTCTTT
CASSSNTEAFF
>many|NA|TRBJ2-3|TRBV7-2
TGTGCCAGCAGCTTAGGGCCCGGCACAGATACGCAGTATTTT
CASSLGPGTDTQYF
>many|NA|TRBJ2-1|TRBV11-1
TGTGCCAGCAGTCAAGGACGTAATGAGCAGTTCTTC
CASSQGRNEQFF
>few|NA|TRBJ1-5|TRBV2
TGTGCCAGCAGTATGGGCTCGGTTCAGCCCCAGCATTTT
CASSMGSVQPQHF
>many|NA|TRBJ2-4|TRBV6-1
TGTGCCAGCAGGACTGGGGGGGCGGCCAAAAACATTCAGTACTTC
CASRTGGAAKNIQYF
>NA|NA|TRBJ1-2|TRBV7-8
TGTGCCAGCAGCTTAGCGTACTTCTTTAACTATGGCTACACCTTC
CASSLAYFFNYGYTF
>NA|TRBD1|TRBJ2-3|TRBV11-2
TGTGCCAGCAGCCCGGACGGGACAGGTGGCTGGGGTACGCAGTATTTT
CASSPDGTGGWGTQYF
>many|NA|TRBJ1-4|TRBV5-1
TGCGCCAGCAGCAGAGAAGGGGGAAATGAAAAACTGTTTTTT
CASSREGGNEKLFF
>NA|NA|TRBJ2-3|TRBV20-1
TGCAGTGCTAGAGATCGAGTTTTGAGCACAGATACGCAGTATTTT
CSARDRVLSTDTQYF
>many|NA|TRBJ2-1|TRBV14
TGTGCCAGCAGCCAAGACTTAACCGGGGATGAGCAGTTCTTC
CASSQDLTGDEQFF
>many|TRBD1|TRBJ2-2|TRBV27
TGTGCCAGCAACTCCGGGACAGGGTGGAACCCCGGGGAGCTGTTTTTT
CASNSGTGWNPGELFF
>many|NA|TRBJ1-4|TRBV7-6
TGTGCCAGCAGCTTAGATCTAAGGGGCAAACTGTTTTTT
CASSLDLRGKLFF
>NA|NA|TRBJ2-5|TRBV11-2
TGTGCCAGCAGCTTAGAACCTTCGGGGACCCAGTACTTC
CASSLEPSGTQYF
>many|NA|TRBJ2-3|TRBV20-1
TGCAGTGCTAGAGCGGGACTCTCATTCAGGGATACGCAGTATTTT
CSARAGLSFRDTQYF
>NA|TRBD1|TRBJ1-1|TRBV30
TGTGCCTGGAGCAACAGGGGCGCCGATCGGAGTGAAGCTTTCTTT
CAWSNRGADRSEAFF
>NA|NA|TRBJ1-5|TRBV20-1
TGCAGTGCTAGAGATGGTCCAGGGGAGGGAGGCAATCAGCCCCAGCATTTT
CSARDGPGEGGNQPQHF